The entry below describes one TCR beta chain. The antigen remains unidentified. UMI-labeled 5' RACE yielded the TRB cDNA libraries. No DNA is given; TCRdb re-called the 5' RACE reads and lists each CDR3 protein once. This table holds about 40,000 distinct CDR3 sequences. The entry originates in a study of CXCR3-negative and CXCR3-positive naive CD8 T cells. The study, taken as a whole, reports: Memory cells diverged, while naive CXCR3-positive and CXCR3-negative cells had similar TRBV-TRBJ usage. Both of the naive subsets showed about the same high diversity, but memory CD8+ cells had much less.

CDR3 length: 15 amino acids. Germline-derived CDR1 and CDR2 are SGHRS and YFSETQ. The specimen sequenced was memory CD8+ T cells from blood. The V and J genes are TRBV5-1 and TRBJ1-4; the D call of TRBD1 rests on TCRdb alone, since no DNA is present to check it. The TCR was taken from a human donor in good health. Some clones in this sample may be carry-over from other donors' samples. CDR3 sequence: CASSLAGGAYEKLFF.